One and the same sample provided the 8 T cell receptor beta chains below, sequenced in a study of T cell repertoires in cytomegalovirus infection. Each CDR3 protein gets one entry after TCRdb re-called the reads with MiXCR. This table holds 130,000 or so distinct CDR3 sequences, under 8.5% found once. Sequencing was performed on PBMCs. The receptors were gathered from a human donor in good health (CMV status not recorded). Some clones in this sample may be carry-over from other donors' samples.

This clonotype was seen at least ten times. This chain joins TRBV7-2 and TRBJ2-3; D unclear. V was clipped by 4 bases and J by 4 bases, with 9 bases between them. Germline assignment: CDR1 SGHTA and CDR2 FQGNSA. There are 13 residues in the CDR3. In DNA form, the CDR3 reads TGTGCCAGCAGCTCCTACCGGCCAGATACGCAGTATTTT. It translates to CASSSYRPDTQYF. Full variable domain (outside the CDR3, taken from reference TRBV7-2 and TRBJ2-3): GAGVSQSPSNKVTEKGKDVELRCDPISGHTALYWYRQSLGQGLEFLIYFQGNSAPDKSGLPSDRFSAERTGGSVSTLTIQRTQQEDSAVYLCASSSYRPDTQYFGPGTRLTVL.

At least ten counts were recorded for this clonotype. The genes are TRBV7-2 and TRBJ1-1, with 7 nucleotides matching TRBD1. In germline, CDR1 is SGHTA, CDR2 FQGNSA. The CDR3 spans 15 residues. V dropped 5 bases and J dropped 0; count of bases not matched to a gene: 6. This chain's CDR3 is CASSDGQVVNTEAFF. CDR3 bases: TGTGCCAGCAGCGACGGACAGGTAGTGAACACTGAAGCTTTCTTT.

In this sample, this clonotype turned up a few times. The chain uses TRBV30 and TRBJ2-2; unclear D gene. Trimming cost V 6 bases and J 3 bases, with 14 bases left between them. Per germline, CDR1 GTSNPN and CDR2 SVGIG (reference sequence). CDR3 length: 14 residues. Written as DNA, the CDR3 is TGTGCCTGTTCCATTTGGCCAGACACCGGGGAGCTGTTTTTT. This encodes CACSIWPDTGELFF.

This clonotype was detected many times. The chain links TRBV5-1 to TRBJ1-4; D gene ambiguous. CDR1 SGHRS and CDR2 YFSETQ come from the germline V gene. The V end lost 0 bases, the J end lost 9 bases, and 18 bases lay between the germline ends. The CDR3 loop spans 16 amino acids. Here the CDR3 DNA reads TGCGCCAGCAGCTTGGCCGAGGGCAGCCGGGCAAAAAAACTGTTTTTT. Protein product: CASSLAEGSRAKKLFF.

At least ten counts were recorded for this clonotype. This chain connects TRBV7-2 to TRBJ1-6, with 7 bases matching TRBD1. V dropped 1 base and J dropped 7; count of bases not matched to a gene: 10. In germline, CDR1 is SGHTA, CDR2 FQGNSA. CDR3 length: 17 amino acids. CDR3 region: CASSLVGGGALNSPLHF. The CDR3 DNA reads as TGTGCCAGCAGCTTAGTAGGAGGGGGCGCGTTAAATTCACCCCTCCACTTT. Looking up the rest from reference TRBV7-2 and TRBJ1-6 gives the full variable domain: GAGVSQSPSNKVTEKGKDVELRCDPISGHTALYWYRQSLGQGLEFLIYFQGNSAPDKSGLPSDRFSAERTGGSVSTLTIQRTQQEDSAVYLCASSLVGGGALNSPLHFGNGTRLTVT.

This clonotype was found many times. The chain employs TRBV7-2 and TRBJ1-1; TRBD1 aligns across 7 bases. After removal of 1 base from V and 3 bases from J, the junction contained 5 bases not matched to a gene. The CDR3 is 15 residues long. CDR1 is SGHTA and CDR2 is FQGNSA in the germline V gene. The CDR3, as DNA: TGTGCCAGCAGCTTAGTGACAGGGCCCGACACTGAAGCTTTCTTT. Translation: CASSLVTGPDTEAFF.

This clonotype was seen a few times. The chain combines TRBV27 with TRBJ1-1; D gene ambiguous. The CDR3 runs to 14 residues. Trimming removed 6 bases from V and 5 bases from J, with 16 bases in between. Germline CDR1 reads MNHEY; CDR2 reads SMNVEV (reference sequence). CDR3 sequence (DNA): TGTGCCAGCAGCCGCCTTGTGTCGGTGACTGAAGCTTTCTTT. The encoded protein is CASSRLVSVTEAFF.

The chain has TRBV29-1 and TRBJ1-2; D gene ambiguous. The germline CDR1 and CDR2 sequences are SQVTM and ANQGSEA. Trimming shortened V by 4 bases and J by 2 bases, and 17 bases separated the two germline ends. The CDR3 spans 15 residues. In nucleotides, the CDR3 is TGCAGCGTTGTTCCCCGCGGCGTCAACAACTATGGCTACACCTTC. The encoded protein is CSVVPRGVNNYGYTF.